This T cell receptor beta chain was observed in a study of blood T cells in healthy people across ages. As for the study in general: When template switching was applied, about one barcoded beta molecule was captured per two T cells.

Study observations and caveats: When one million T cells were used, diversity estimates were thought to be underestimates.

Combining a sample-barcoded 5' primer with a J-beta primer mix, a second PCR ran for 7 to 11 cycles. Each CDR3 protein gets one entry after TCRdb re-called the 5' RACE reads with MiXCR. The repertoire consists of 800,000 to 900,000 distinct CDR3 sequences, with around 68% occurring once and the leading ten covering about a quarter. CDR3 length: 15 residues. Trimming pared 2 bases from V and 0 bases from J, leaving 9 bases between. Germline V gene lookup returns CDR1 MNHEY and CDR2 SVGEGT. Details on this clonotype: The antigen is not known.

The specimen was blood. This sequence was found in a young man in good health. The V gene is TRBV6-2 or TRBV6-3, the J gene TRBJ2-3; D is unresolved. This chain's CDR3 is CASSYRFSSTDTQYF. As DNA, the CDR3 is TGTGCCAGCAGTTACAGGTTTTCTAGCACAGATACGCAGTATTTT.